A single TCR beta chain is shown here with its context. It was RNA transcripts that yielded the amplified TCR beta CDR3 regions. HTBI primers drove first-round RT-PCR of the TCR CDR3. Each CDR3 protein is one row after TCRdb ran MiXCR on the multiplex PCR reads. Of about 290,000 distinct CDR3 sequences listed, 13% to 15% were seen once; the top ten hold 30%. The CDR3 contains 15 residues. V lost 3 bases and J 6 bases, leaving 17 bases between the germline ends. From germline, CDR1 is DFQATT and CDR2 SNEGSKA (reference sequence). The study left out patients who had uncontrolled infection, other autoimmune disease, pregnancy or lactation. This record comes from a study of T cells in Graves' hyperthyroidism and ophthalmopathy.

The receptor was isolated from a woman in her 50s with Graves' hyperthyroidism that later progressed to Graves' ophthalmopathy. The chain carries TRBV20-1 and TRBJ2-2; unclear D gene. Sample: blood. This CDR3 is CSARIRARPPGELFF. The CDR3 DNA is TGCAGTGCTAGGATAAGGGCTAGGCCCCCCGGGGAGCTGTTTTTT.